A single sample gave rise to the 29 T cell receptor beta chains below, sequenced in a study of beta chain features in type 1 diabetes. Expressed TCRB transcripts were sequenced, since all the RNA that had been isolated was reverse transcribed. The table came from immunoSEQ multiplex PCR; TCRdb's copy has only in-frame clones and leaves some out. This repertoire shows about 240,000 clones, 25% to 35% found once; its top ten account for more than 3%. Sample: central memory CD4+ T cells from blood. Every receptor here comes from a man under 40 in good health.

This clone has only a few counts. Other nucleotide sequences in the sample specify the same CDR3. The chain has TRBV4-1 and TRBJ1-2; D gene uncertain. This CDR3 has 13 residues. Germline values: CDR1 MGHRA, CDR2 YSYEKL. Trimming took off 0 bases at V and 4 bases at J, with 6 bases between the two ends. The CDR3 sequence is CASSQDPGYGYTF. CDR3 DNA: TGCGCCAGCAGCCAAGATCCCGGCTATGGCTACACCTTC.

This clone was observed a single time. The gene calls are TRBV14 and TRBJ2-5; D unclear. With 1 base removed from V and 2 bases from J, the gap between germline ends came to 11 bases. CDR3 length: 15 residues. Germline V gene data show CDR1 as SGHDN and CDR2 as FVKESK. The CDR3 coding sequence is TGTGCCAGCAGCCAAGGGGGTATCGGTCAAGAGACCCAGTACTTC. It is translated as CASSQGGIGQETQYF.

The chain joins TRBV2 to TRBJ2-2; 8 nucleotides agree with TRBD2. The germline V gene has CDR1 SNHLY and CDR2 FYNNEI. V lost 7 bases and J lost 0; bases outside the gene matches: 4. The CDR3 contains 15 residues. Here the CDR3 DNA reads TGTGCCAGCACGACTAGCGCTTCGAACACCGGGGAGCTGTTTTTT. Translation: CASTTSASNTGELFF.

V and J are TRBV2 and TRBJ2-1, with D possibly matching TRBD2 (7 bases). Germline V gives CDR1 SNHLY, CDR2 FYNNEI. This CDR3 spans 17 amino acids. Between the trimmed V and J ends, which lost 0 bases and 0 bases, there was a span of 12 bases. The DNA for the CDR3 is TGTGCCAGCAGTGAAGCGGCGGGGGCTAGCTCCTACAATGAGCAGTTCTTC. This gives the protein CASSEAAGASSYNEQFF. Supplemented by reference TRBV2 and TRBJ2-1, the full variable domain reads EPEVTQTPSHQVTQMGQEVILRCVPISNHLYFYWYRQILGQKVEFLVSFYNNEISEKSEIFDDQFSVERPDGSNFTLKIRSTKLEDSAMYFCASSEAAGASSYNEQFFGPGTRLTVL.

This chain uses TRBV5-1 with TRBJ2-4; tentative D call: TRBD1 (6 bases). The length of the CDR3 is 14 residues. V shed 3 bases and J shed 3 bases, with 10 bases lying between them. Germline CDR1 and CDR2: SGHRS and YFSETQ. The CDR3 sequence is CASSWPGDKNIQYF. CDR3 nucleotides: TGCGCCAGCAGCTGGCCAGGGGACAAAAACATTCAGTACTTC.

This clone turned up a few times. CDR3 residues: CATSGGRAAGLDTQYF. The DNA for the CDR3 is TGTGCCACCAGCGGAGGCCGGGCCGCCGGGTTAGATACGCAGTATTTT. The V call is TRBV15, the J call TRBJ2-3; D possibly corresponds to TRBD2 (5 bases). This CDR3 region has 16 residues. Germline V CDR1 and CDR2: LNHNV, YYDKDF (reference sequence). Trimming took 5 bases from V and 5 from J, leaving 20 bases between them.

This clone was seen more than once but under ten times. CDR3: CASKPGRSRYEQYF. In DNA form, the CDR3 reads TGTGCCAGCAAACCGGGACGGTCCCGCTACGAGCAGTACTTC. This chain joins TRBV21-1 and TRBJ2-7. TRBV21-1 is a documented pseudogene. This CDR3 contains 14 residues.

The V call is TRBV5-1, the J call TRBJ2-3, with D possibly matching TRBD1 (6 bases). V was trimmed by 2 bases and J by 1 base, leaving 11 bases between them. Looked up from germline, CDR1 is SGHRS and CDR2 is YFSETQ. The CDR3 covers 15 residues. CDR3 DNA sequence: TGCGCCAGCAGCTTTAGGGGGAGTGGCACAGATACGCAGTATTTT. Translating it yields CASSFRGSGTDTQYF.

The chain carries TRBV7-8 and TRBJ1-2; D gene uncertain. Trimming stripped 1 base from V and 7 bases from J, with 10 bases between. The germline V gene has CDR1 SGHVS and CDR2 FQNEAQ. The CDR3 consists of 13 residues. The CDR3 nucleotides are TGTGCCAGCAGCTTAGAGCGTTATCGTGGCTACACCTTC. Its protein is CASSLERYRGYTF.

The V and J genes are TRBV5-1 and TRBJ2-3, with TRBD2 matching over 10 bases. This CDR3 comprises 16 residues. Germline V lookup: CDR1 SGHRS, CDR2 YFSETQ. J lost 4 bases, V lost 4 bases, and 9 bases had no gene match. CDR3: CASSQVPSGGADTQYF. DNA of the CDR3: TGCGCCAGCAGCCAGGTGCCCAGCGGGGGGGCAGATACGCAGTATTTT.

This clone was counted a few times. The CDR3 sequence: CASMWGRRAKNIQYF. In nucleotides, the CDR3 is TGTGCCAGCATGTGGGGGAGGAGGGCCAAAAACATTCAGTACTTC. This chain joins TRBV21-1 and TRBJ2-4; the DNA was not used to check the table's D call, TRBD2. TRBV21-1 is a pseudogene locus. The CDR3 consists of 15 residues.

This chain uses TRBV7-2 with TRBJ2-7, with 7 bases identical to TRBD1. Germline-derived CDR1 and CDR2 are SGHTA and FQGNSA. Trimming took 2 bases from V and 3 from J; bases not matched to a gene: 7. The CDR3 is 15 residues long. CDR3 residues: CASSLQGTAFYEQYF. The CDR3 bases are TGTGCCAGCAGCTTACAAGGGACAGCCTTCTACGAGCAGTACTTC. Complete variable domain (other parts from reference TRBV7-2 and TRBJ2-7): GAGVSQSPSNKVTEKGKDVELRCDPISGHTALYWYRQSLGQGLEFLIYFQGNSAPDKSGLPSDRFSAERTGGSVSTLTIQRTQQEDSAVYLCASSLQGTAFYEQYFGPGTRLTVT.

The CDR3 DNA follows: TGCAGCGTCGCCATCCTGCTTGGGAGCTCCTACGAGCAGTACTTC. Translation gives CSVAILLGSSYEQYF. V and J are TRBV29-1 and TRBJ2-7, with D tentatively TRBD2 (5 bases). V shed 6 bases and J shed 0 bases, with 18 bases lying between them. CDR1 is SQVTM and CDR2 is ANQGSEA in the germline V gene. The CDR3 length is 15 residues.

The chain couples TRBV7-2 to TRBJ2-7, with 7 bases identical to TRBD1. Germline CDR1 SGHTA, CDR2 FQGNSA. V lost 5 bases and J lost 6; bases outside the gene matches: 4. CDR3 length: 12 residues. CDR3 DNA: TGTGCCAGCAGCGTATACAGGGGCGAGCAGTACTTC. Encoded protein: CASSVYRGEQYF. Together with reference TRBV7-2 and TRBJ2-7, the CDR3 gives the full variable domain: GAGVSQSPSNKVTEKGKDVELRCDPISGHTALYWYRQSLGQGLEFLIYFQGNSAPDKSGLPSDRFSAERTGGSVSTLTIQRTQQEDSAVYLCASSVYRGEQYFGPGTRLTVT.

The chain employs TRBV5-1 and TRBJ1-1; maybe TRBD1 (5 bases). V was pared by 4 bases and J by 4 bases, with 14 bases between. The length of the CDR3 is 14 residues. Looked up from germline, CDR1 is SGHRS and CDR2 is YFSETQ. The CDR3 nucleotides read TGCGCCAGCAGCGCTCAGGGAGAGGTCACTGAAGCTTTCTTT. It translates to CASSAQGEVTEAFF.

V and J are TRBV4-2 and TRBJ2-7; D unclear. The germline V gene encodes CDR1 LGHNA and CDR2 YNFKEQ. The CDR3 totals 13 residues. V was pared by 0 bases and J by 6 bases, with 9 bases between. This CDR3 reads CASSQDRTTEQYF. CDR3 coding DNA: TGTGCCAGCAGCCAAGATCGAACGACCGAGCAGTACTTC.

This clone was seen only a few times. V and J are TRBV27 and TRBJ2-3, with no clear D. Germline values: CDR1 MNHEY, CDR2 SMNVEV (reference sequence). Trimming pared 6 bases from V and 3 bases from J, leaving 16 bases between. The CDR3 is made up of 15 amino acids. Here the CDR3 reads CASSRFEQPTDTQYF. The CDR3 DNA sequence: TGTGCCAGCAGCCGCTTCGAGCAGCCAACAGATACGCAGTATTTT.

CDR3 sequence: CASSSSSDRGPTDTQYF. CDR3 DNA sequence: TGTGCCAGCAGTTCTTCCTCCGACAGGGGGCCCACAGATACGCAGTATTTT. V gene TRBV25-1 combines with J gene TRBJ2-3; 10 bases match TRBD1. Germline-derived CDR1 and CDR2 are MGHDK and SYGVNS. V shed 5 bases, J shed 2 bases, and the junction held 10 bases outside the gene matches. The CDR3 is 17 amino acids.

The chain combines TRBV5-1 with TRBJ2-3; a possible D gene is TRBD1 (7 bases). The CDR3 consists of 15 residues. Germline V gene data show CDR1 as SGHRS and CDR2 as YFSETQ. V shed 0 bases and J shed 3 bases, with 11 bases lying between them. For the CDR3, the DNA is TGCGCCAGCAGCTTGGGCGGGACAGTAACAGATACGCAGTATTTT. Protein sequence: CASSLGGTVTDTQYF.

J is TRBJ1-5 and V is TRBV7-9; D might be TRBD1 (5 bases). There are 14 residues in the CDR3. The ends were cut back, 0 bases at V and 7 bases at J, with 10 bases in the middle. Germline CDR1 and CDR2: SEHNR and FQNEAQ (reference sequence). CDR3 sequence: CASSLAKRGQPQHF. DNA of the CDR3: TGTGCCAGCAGCTTAGCGAAGAGGGGCCAGCCCCAGCATTTT. The full variable domain, its missing parts supplied by reference TRBV7-9 and TRBJ1-5, is DTGVSQNPRHKITKRGQNVTFRCDPISEHNRLYWYRQTLGQGPEFLTYFQNEAQLEKSRLLSDRFSAERPKGSFSTLEIQRTEQGDSAMYLCASSLAKRGQPQHFGDGTRLSIL.

This rearrangement joins TRBV29-1 to TRBJ2-7, with 8 nucleotides matching TRBD1. V trimming: 5 bases; J trimming: 0 bases; junction bases outside the gene matches: 12. This CDR3 contains 16 residues. Looked up from germline, CDR1 is SQVTM and CDR2 is ANQGSEA. CDR3 DNA sequence: TGCAGCGTTTCGGGCCCTAGACAGGGGAGCTCCTACGAGCAGTACTTC. The encoded protein is CSVSGPRQGSSYEQYF.

In this sample, this clone turned up a few times. The chain joins TRBV7-9 to TRBJ2-7, with 9 bases lining up with TRBD1. Germline V gene sequence: CDR1 SEHNR, CDR2 FQNEAQ (reference sequence). Trimming removed 5 bases from V and 6 bases from J; junction bases left unmatched: 8. The CDR3 consists of 14 residues. CDR3 residues: CASSPQGAGGEQYF. CDR3 DNA sequence: TGTGCCAGCAGCCCACAGGGGGCAGGGGGCGAGCAGTACTTC.

This clone was observed a handful of times. CDR3 nucleotides: TGTGCCAGCAGCGTTCTAGGGAGCGAGCAGTACTTC. It translates to CASSVLGSEQYF. V is TRBV6-1 and J is TRBJ2-7; possibly TRBD2 for D (5 bases). Trimming removed 6 bases at V and 6 bases at J, with 12 bases between. Germline-derived CDR1 and CDR2 are MNHNS and SASEGT. CDR3 length: 12 amino acids.

The rearrangement links TRBV6-6 to TRBJ2-1; TRBD2 matches 11 bases. The CDR3 is 14 residues long. Germline V gene data show CDR1 as MNHNY and CDR2 as SVGAGI (reference sequence). The ends lost 6 bases at V and 6 bases at J; junction bases unmatched: 4. The CDR3 is CASSYSGRANEQFF. The CDR3 DNA reads TGTGCCAGCAGCTATAGCGGGAGGGCCAATGAGCAGTTCTTC.

This clone was seen ten or more times. The rearrangement uses TRBV13 and TRBJ2-4, with TRBD2 identical over 8 bases. CDR3 length: 14 residues. Germline V lookup: CDR1 PRHDT, CDR2 FYEKMQ (reference sequence). V lost 8 bases, J lost 6 bases, and 9 bases stayed unmatched. CDR3 coding DNA: TGTGCCAGCTTGGTAGGACTAGCCTTAAACATTCAGTACTTC. Its protein is CASLVGLALNIQYF.

This chain uses TRBV30 with TRBJ1-2, with D possibly being TRBD1 (5 bases). The CDR3 extends over 14 amino acids. Trimming left V 2 bases short and J 2 bases short, with 12 bases between. Germline CDR1 reads GTSNPN; CDR2 reads SVGIG (reference sequence). Here the CDR3 reads CAWSPAAGNYGYTF. CDR3 coding DNA: TGTGCCTGGAGTCCTGCGGCAGGGAACTATGGCTACACCTTC.

This clone was counted ten times or more. This chain links TRBV30 with TRBJ2-1; no clear D gene. The CDR3 is made up of 12 amino acids. Germline values: CDR1 GTSNPN, CDR2 SVGIG (reference sequence). V gave up 4 bases and J gave up 8 bases, with 12 bases separating them. CDR3 amino acids: CAWIGRNDEQFF. CDR3 DNA sequence: TGTGCCTGGATTGGCAGGAACGATGAGCAGTTCTTC.

The V gene is TRBV18, the J gene TRBJ2-5; D is unclear. The CDR3 contains 15 residues. Trimming cost V 2 bases and J 2 bases, with 12 bases left between them. Germline V gives CDR1 KGHSH, CDR2 LQKENI. The CDR3 bases are TGTGCCAGCTCACCAGAGAGACAAAGACAAGAGACCCAGTACTTC. This encodes CASSPERQRQETQYF.

V usage is TRBV10-1 and J usage is TRBJ2-5; D unresolved. The CDR3 sequence is 14 residues long. V lost 3 bases and J lost 1, with 9 bases in between. Germline CDR1 and CDR2: WNHNN and SYGVQD (reference sequence). The DNA for the CDR3 is TGCGCCAGCAGTGATGTAGAGGCCCAAGAGACCCAGTACTTC. Translating it yields CASSDVEAQETQYF.